The sequence of this TCR beta chain was determined in a study of T cell responses to AZD1222 COVID-19 vaccine. Study results and caveats: The study identified only a handful of AZD1222 recipients as seropositive at baseline. The repertoires were collected only after the peak T cell response. Breadth and depth of Spike-specific TCRs rose after two AZD1222 doses.

About this clone: The antigen remains undetermined.

Germline V gene lookup returns CDR1 LGHDT and CDR2 YNNKEL (reference sequence). CDR3 length: 14 amino acids. Trimming removed 5 bases from V and 1 base from J, with 6 bases in between. Libraries were prepared by immunoSEQ multiplex PCR; TCRdb keeps only in-frame clonotypes and omits some of them. The sample lists approximately 100,000 clones, about 91% seen once, with roughly 7% in the top ten. Here the sequenced sample was peripheral blood, taken on day 0 of AZD1222 vaccination. This rearrangement joins TRBV3-1 (or the pseudogene TRBV3-2) to TRBJ2-6; no reliable D call. The sequence came from an adult in good health. This chain's CDR3 is CASSLVSGANVLTF. The CDR3 DNA reads as TGTGCCAGCAGCTTGGTATCTGGGGCCAACGTCCTGACTTTC.